Given below is one T cell receptor beta chain in context. Its antigen remains undetermined. Base qualities are not provided; no much larger clone lies one nucleotide away. From the cysteine up to the phenylalanine, the CDR3 has a length of 13 residues. Of the read, only the CDR3 DNA is kept; its 39 bases are in frame from base 1. V loses 3 bases, J loses 7 bases, and the germline ends lie 10 bases apart. The sample originates from a study of blood T cell repertoires in COVID-19 (TCRdb year 2020). About the investigation overall: The collaborator samples originated in the United States, Italy and Spain and spanned the acute and convalescent phases of COVID-19. The prospective study material was composed of cDNA or gDNA derived from T cells, B-cell-depleted T cells, or PBMCs. Subjects who had been exposed to COVID-19, were actively infected with it, or had recovered from it provided the deeply sampled blood TCRbeta repertoires that made up the dataset. The repertoires were released in a freely available public database intended as a resource for research on the immune response to SARS-CoV-2. The samples were drawn from the first 160 participants of the ongoing ImmuneRACE study and from 1,254 subjects provided by 6 global collaborators. A de-identified subject ID, COVID-19 status, age in years and sex were almost always included in the sample metadata. Where available, HLA class I and class II types were taken from metadata supplied by the sample provider and were not determined by assay-based typing. Here is what the overall study found, with its caveats: The amount of clinical and demographic metadata varied by source and participant and was provided uncurated.

TCRbeta CDR3 regions were amplified from genomic DNA by means of the immunoSEQ Assay, a bias-controlled multiplex PCR. In the original analysis: Within the assay, amplification of reference gene primers was used to estimate how many nucleated cells each sample contained. To quantify the absolute abundance of each unique TCRbeta CDR3 rearrangement, sequence reads were collapsed and filtered. For each sample, productive Simpson clonality was calculated as the square root of Simpson's diversity index over productive rearrangements. In its TCRdb copy, this immuneACCESS table keeps in-frame sequences only and misses some clones. Where compared with another copy, unresolved V genes explain less than half of these, and the others have no known cause. That table supplies the V and J calls and clone size; D and trimming were determined from the DNA. In all, the sample holds 85,000 or so clones, and 81% of those were seen once. The ten largest clones take up 44% of the sample.

Whole blood was collected in K2EDTA tubes by collaborating institutions according to the institutions' own protocols. For TCRbeta analysis, collaborators shipped samples in one of three forms: frozen whole blood, isolated PBMCs, or DNA extracted from either of those sample types. The source material was peripheral blood. This clonotype was sampled from a man of 80 years or more with acute or convalescent COVID-19. The sequence links TRBV12-3 or TRBV12-4 to TRBJ1-5; no D gene is confidently identified. The nucleotide sequence reads TGTGCCAGCAGTTTGACCACGGGGCAGCCCCAGCATTTT. Translated, this is CASSLTTGQPQHF.